This entry features one TCR beta chain sequence. Its antigen is not known. Researchers ran the PCR with 60 Vbeta and 13 Jbeta primers. Using immunoSEQ multiplex PCR, the repertoire was profiled, and TCRdb retains in-frame clones only, with some absent. Reported are about 170,000 clones; the ten largest clones contain around 0.79%. This specimen belongs to a study of cytomegalovirus exposure and HLA in healthy donors. Germline V gene sequence: CDR1 GTSNPN, CDR2 SVGIG (reference sequence). This CDR3 comprises 14 residues. V was cut by 4 bases and J by 4 bases, with 16 bases left in between. Study-level results: It emerged from a later analysis that several of the most significant clusters appeared to be linked to common viral pathogens. There were some V segments, including TRBV6-2 and TRBV6-3, excluded as indistinguishable. Most TCR beta V segments were productive about 87% or about 30% of the time in an earlier analysis.

The clonotype comes from a woman in her late teens or twenties in good health and CMV-seropositive. The chain joins TRBV30 to TRBJ2-5; a weak D match, TRBD1 (6 bases). The specimen was PBMCs. The DNA for the CDR3 is TGTGCCTGGACTAAAACAGGGTTTGGAGAGACCCAGTACTTC. Translating it yields CAWTKTGFGETQYF.